These 31 T cell receptor beta chains share one sample of origin, sequenced in a study of CD8 T cells in ankylosing spondylitis. TCRdb reprocessed the 5' RACE reads via MiXCR and lists one record per CDR3 protein. The data show 230,000 or so distinct CDR3 sequences, over 15% seen once. The material sequenced was blood, either unsorted or a sorted T cell fraction (not recorded which). Receptors originate from a male donor with ankylosing spondylitis or in good health (not recorded which).

This clonotype has more than one count but fewer than ten. CDR3 loop: CSARASEGYTF. As DNA, the CDR3 is TGCAGTGCTAGAGCTTCCGAGGGCTACACCTTC. This rearrangement joins TRBV20-1 to TRBJ1-2; no clear D gene. The CDR3 sequence is 11 residues long. With 1 base removed from V and 8 bases from J, the gap between germline ends came to 8 bases. Looked up from germline, CDR1 is DFQATT and CDR2 is SNEGSKA (reference sequence).

The rearrangement links TRBV9 to TRBJ2-3; the D gene is possibly TRBD2 (5 bases). Germline values: CDR1 SGDLS, CDR2 YYNGEE. CDR3 size: 16 residues. V lost 0 bases and J 3 bases, leaving 14 bases between the germline ends. The CDR3 nucleotides are TGTGCCAGCAGCGTAGGAACCCTAGCCGATACAGATACGCAGTATTTT. This gives the protein CASSVGTLADTDTQYF.

In this sample, this clonotype turned up a few times. The chain combines TRBV29-1 with TRBJ2-7; tentatively, D is TRBD2 (5 bases). The germline V and J ends were trimmed by 5 bases and 7 bases, with 21 bases remaining between them. The germline V gene encodes CDR1 SQVTM and CDR2 ANQGSEA. The CDR3 length is 14 residues. The CDR3, as DNA: TGCAGCGTTACGGGAACCGGTGACCTGGGGGAGCAGTACTTC. Amino acid sequence: CSVTGTGDLGEQYF.

The V and J genes are TRBV4-1 and TRBJ1-1; no reliable D call. Germline CDR1 is MGHRA and CDR2 is YSYEKL. The CDR3 totals 13 residues. Trimming cost V 3 bases and J 0 bases, with 5 bases left between them. The CDR3 sequence is CASSQVLNTEAFF. CDR3 nucleotides: TGCGCCAGCAGCCAGGTCTTGAACACTGAAGCTTTCTTT.

This clonotype was counted only a few times. The chain couples TRBV4-1 to TRBJ1-3; tentatively, D is TRBD1 (6 bases). V was pared by 3 bases and J by 4 bases, with 13 bases between. This CDR3 has 15 amino acids. CDR1 and CDR2 from the germline V gene are MGHRA and YSYEKL. The DNA of the CDR3 is TGCGCCAGCAGCCAGACCACAGGGCCCGGAAACACCATATATTTT. It is translated as CASSQTTGPGNTIYF.

V usage is TRBV18 and J usage is TRBJ2-3; the D gene could be TRBD1 or TRBD2 (5 bases each). Germline V gives CDR1 KGHSH, CDR2 LQKENI. The CDR3 consists of 20 residues. The V gene lost 2 bases and the J gene lost 2 bases, with 26 bases spanning the gap. CDR3 DNA sequence: TGTGCCAGCTCACCAGCGAGGGGTCAGGCCCCGAGCCCTACCACAGATACGCAGTATTTT. It yields the protein CASSPARGQAPSPTTDTQYF.

The sample holds a few counts of this clonotype. The chain uses TRBV10-1 and TRBJ2-3; 12 bases match TRBD2. CDR1 is WNHNN, CDR2 SYGVQD, per germline (reference sequence). V trimming: 1 base; J trimming: 5 bases; junction bases outside the gene matches: 1. The CDR3 contains 15 residues. CDR3 sequence reads: CASSEWGLAGDTQYF. In DNA, the CDR3 is TGCGCCAGCAGTGAGTGGGGACTAGCGGGAGATACGCAGTATTTT.

The rearrangement links TRBV20-1 to TRBJ2-2, with TRBD2 matching 7 bases. This CDR3 has 19 amino acids. Germline-derived CDR1 and CDR2 are DFQATT and SNEGSKA (reference sequence). V shed 0 bases and J 0 bases; nucleotides not matched to a gene: 13. In nucleotides, the CDR3 is TGCAGTGCTAGAGATCCGTGGGAGGGCCGGTCGACGAACACCGGGGAGCTGTTTTTT. Its translation: CSARDPWEGRSTNTGELFF.

This chain uses TRBV20-1 with TRBJ2-5; D possibly uses TRBD1 or TRBD2 (5 bases each). The germline V gene encodes CDR1 DFQATT and CDR2 SNEGSKA (reference sequence). V shed 6 bases and J shed 0 bases, with 11 bases lying between them. CDR3 size: 13 residues. CDR3 protein: CSAQGRDQETQYF. The CDR3 region has the DNA TGCAGTGCCCAGGGACGAGACCAAGAGACCCAGTACTTC.

V is TRBV12-3 or TRBV12-4 and J is TRBJ2-3; 8 nucleotides line up with TRBD2. The ends lost 6 bases at V and 2 bases at J; junction bases unmatched: 16. The CDR3 consists of 18 residues. The CDR3 reads CASSPRTVSGVYTDTQYF. CDR3 DNA sequence: TGTGCCAGCAGCCCCCGGACGGTTAGCGGGGTCTACACAGATACGCAGTATTTT.

The chain joins TRBV5-4 to TRBJ2-7; unclear D gene. The V gene lost 0 bases and the J gene lost 0 bases, with 7 bases spanning the gap. This CDR3 region has 14 residues. Germline V gives CDR1 SGHNT, CDR2 YYREEE (reference sequence). The CDR3 nucleotides are TGTGCCAGCAGCTTGGATGGGGTCTCCTACGAGCAGTACTTC. Translated, it gives CASSLDGVSYEQYF.

This clonotype occurred many times. The CDR3 is CASSLFPGGTYEQYF. Written as DNA, the CDR3 is TGTGCCAGCAGTTTATTCCCGGGGGGAACCTACGAGCAGTACTTC. V usage is TRBV27 and J usage is TRBJ2-7; 7 bases are a match to TRBD2. There are 15 residues in the CDR3. Germline V gene lookup returns CDR1 MNHEY and CDR2 SMNVEV (reference sequence). J was trimmed by 2 bases and V by 1 base; bases with no gene match: 5.

This rearrangement joins TRBV12-3 or TRBV12-4 to TRBJ2-3; D remains unclear. Trimming took 7 bases from V and 1 from J, leaving 15 bases between them. The CDR3 is made up of 15 amino acids. Written as DNA, the CDR3 is TGTGCCAGCAACCCTACCATGGACCGCACAGATACGCAGTATTTT. Translated, it gives CASNPTMDRTDTQYF.

V is TRBV12-3 or TRBV12-4 and J is TRBJ2-5; TRBD1 or TRBD2 may be the D gene (5 bases each). CDR3 length: 14 amino acids. Trimming removed 4 bases at V and 4 bases at J, with 13 bases between. CDR3 region: CASSSGTTGETQYF. CDR3 nucleotides: TGTGCCAGCAGTTCAGGGACCACCGGAGAGACCCAGTACTTC.

This clonotype was picked up a small number of times. The chain has TRBV29-1 and TRBJ2-1; 9 nucleotides match TRBD2. Looked up from germline, CDR1 is SQVTM and CDR2 is ANQGSEA. The ends lost 0 bases at V and 15 bases at J; junction bases unmatched: 9. This CDR3 comprises 13 residues. The CDR3 bases are TGCAGCGTTGAAGATTTAGCGGGAGAGGCGGGGTTCTTC. Translation gives CSVEDLAGEAGFF.

This clonotype came up once. A much larger clone differs by one base, so this may be a read error. The chain joins TRBV9 to TRBJ2-3; possibly TRBD1 or TRBD2 for D (5 bases each). CDR3 length equals 16 residues. The germline V gene encodes CDR1 SGDLS and CDR2 YYNGEE. V lost 4 bases, J lost 0 bases, and 15 bases lay in between. The CDR3 DNA follows: TGTGCCAGCAGCCCATTGTGGGGCGGGAGCACAGATACGCAGTATTTT. Translation gives CASSPLWGGSTDTQYF. The whole variable domain, filled in from reference TRBV9 and TRBJ2-3, reads DSGVTQTPKHLITATGQRVTLRCSPRSGDLSVYWYQQSLDQGLQFLIQYYNGEERAKGNILERFSAQQFPDLHSELNLSSLELGDSALYFCASSPLWGGSTDTQYFGPGTRLTVL.

The rearrangement links TRBV9 to TRBJ2-3, with D unclear. Trimming shortened V by 0 bases and J by 4 bases, and 6 bases separated the two germline ends. The CDR3 runs 13 residues. From germline, CDR1 is SGDLS and CDR2 YYNGEE. CDR3: CASSVAFSDTQYF. The CDR3 DNA reads as TGTGCCAGCAGCGTAGCTTTTTCAGATACGCAGTATTTT. Full variable domain (rest looked up from reference TRBV9 and TRBJ2-3): DSGVTQTPKHLITATGQRVTLRCSPRSGDLSVYWYQQSLDQGLQFLIQYYNGEERAKGNILERFSAQQFPDLHSELNLSSLELGDSALYFCASSVAFSDTQYFGPGTRLTVL.

The rearrangement joins TRBV29-1 to TRBJ1-1, with D unclear. Germline lookup yields CDR1 SQVTM and CDR2 ANQGSEA. The CDR3 loop spans 12 amino acids. The V gene lost 3 bases and the J gene lost 1 base, with 6 bases spanning the gap. The CDR3 reads CSVEEWNTEAFF. The CDR3 DNA sequence: TGCAGCGTTGAGGAGTGGAACACTGAAGCTTTCTTT.

CDR3 amino acids: CASSSGQGIFIQYF. In nucleotides, the CDR3 is TGTGCCAGCAGCTCCGGACAGGGAATATTCATTCAGTACTTC. The chain joins TRBV7-9 to TRBJ2-4, with 8 nucleotides matching TRBD1. Germline CDR1 and CDR2: SEHNR and FQNEAQ (reference sequence). Trimming took 4 bases from V and 9 from J; bases not matched to a gene: 8. The CDR3 consists of 14 residues. The whole variable domain, filled in from reference TRBV7-9 and TRBJ2-4, reads DTGVSQNPRHKITKRGQNVTFRCDPISEHNRLYWYRQTLGQGPEFLTYFQNEAQLEKSRLLSDRFSAERPKGSFSTLEIQRTEQGDSAMYLCASSSGQGIFIQYFGAGTRLSVL.

The rearrangement uses TRBV12-3 or TRBV12-4 and TRBJ2-1; the D gene is possibly TRBD1 (6 bases). CDR3 length: 14 residues. V was trimmed by 4 bases and J by 8 bases, leaving 15 bases between them. CDR3 nucleotides: TGTGCCAGCAGTTCGACAGGTTTTAGCCATGAGCAGTTCTTC. It translates to CASSSTGFSHEQFF.

Comments on this clonotype: A read error may produce the germline difference seen at one junction end. The CDR3: CASSLILAGGWEQYF. CDR3 coding DNA: TGTGCTAGCAGCTTAATACTAGCGGGAGGTTGGGAGCAGTACTTC. V usage is TRBV7-7 and J usage is TRBJ2-7, with 12 nucleotides matching TRBD2. CDR1 and CDR2 from the germline V gene are SSHAT and FNYEAQ (reference sequence). CDR3 length equals 15 residues.

Only a few counts were recorded for this clonotype. The V call is TRBV12-3 or TRBV12-4, the J call TRBJ2-3, with 7 bases identical to TRBD1. The junction had 10 bases not matched to a gene; V was cut back by 8 bases and J by 2 bases. This CDR3 has 15 residues. DNA of the CDR3: TGTGCCAGCTACGGACAGGTGGGGATCACAGATACGCAGTATTTT. This codes for CASYGQVGITDTQYF.

This chain uses TRBV27 with TRBJ2-5; D is ambiguous. Trimming took off 2 bases at V and 3 bases at J, with 10 bases between the two ends. The germline gives CDR1 MNHEY, CDR2 SMNVEV (reference sequence). The CDR3 consists of 14 residues. CDR3 amino acids: CASSLHGSEETQYF. CDR3 DNA sequence: TGTGCCAGCAGTTTACACGGGTCGGAAGAGACCCAGTACTTC.

The chain links TRBV4-1 to TRBJ2-2, with a possible D match to TRBD2 (6 bases). CDR1 and CDR2 (germline): MGHRA, YSYEKL. The germline V and J ends were trimmed by 0 bases and 6 bases, with 11 bases remaining between them. This CDR3 region has 15 residues. CDR3 residues: CASSQDAGRAGELFF. The DNA of the CDR3 is TGCGCCAGCAGCCAAGATGCGGGAAGGGCCGGGGAGCTGTTTTTT.

The rearrangement joins TRBV29-1 to TRBJ2-7; 9 bases line up with TRBD2. J lost 3 bases, V lost 4 bases, and 19 bases had no gene match. Germline V CDR1 and CDR2: SQVTM, ANQGSEA. The CDR3 contains 18 residues. In nucleotides, the CDR3 is TGCAGCGTTGTATCCGCTAGCGGGATCGCTCCCTGGCTCTACGAGCAGTACTTC. It specifies CSVVSASGIAPWLYEQYF.

This CDR3 reads CASSLTSGRAGETQYF. Here the CDR3 DNA reads TGTGCCAGCAGTCTCACTAGCGGGAGGGCCGGAGAGACCCAGTACTTC. The V gene is TRBV25-1, the J gene TRBJ2-5, with TRBD2 identical over 13 bases. The CDR3 runs to 16 residues. Germline CDR1 reads MGHDK; CDR2 reads SYGVNS. The V segment lost 5 bases and the J segment 4 bases; nucleotides outside the gene matches: 7. The complete variable domain, with remaining parts taken from reference TRBV25-1 and TRBJ2-5, reads EADIYQTPRYLVIGTGKKITLECSQTMGHDKMYWYQQDPGMELHLIHYSYGVNSTEKGDLSSESTVSRIRTEHFPLTLESARPSHTSQYLCASSLTSGRAGETQYFGPGTRLLVL.

This clonotype was observed a handful of times. The chain is built from TRBV6-1 and TRBJ2-3, with D tentatively TRBD1 (6 bases). The CDR3 runs 15 residues. V was cut by 6 bases and J by 0 bases, with 13 bases left in between. The germline V gene has CDR1 MNHNS and CDR2 SASEGT. The CDR3 nucleotides read TGTGCCAGCAGACGAGGACAGCCTAGCACAGATACGCAGTATTTT. Translated, it gives CASRRGQPSTDTQYF.

This clonotype appeared many times. V usage is TRBV29-1 and J usage is TRBJ2-2, with D possibly matching TRBD1 (6 bases). The CDR3 has 12 residues. The V end lost 6 bases, the J end lost 1 base, and 6 bases lay between the germline ends. CDR1 is SQVTM and CDR2 is ANQGSEA in the germline V gene. The CDR3 region has the DNA TGCAGCGTGACAGGGAACACCGGGGAGCTGTTTTTT. Protein: CSVTGNTGELFF.

Turning to this clonotype: At one of its ends the junction is not consistent with the germline gene, which may arise from a read error. The CDR3 loop is CAISETGDEPYF. In DNA, the CDR3 is TGTGCCATCAGTGAGACAGGGGACGAGCCGTACTTC. The rearrangement links TRBV10-3 to TRBJ2-7, with 7 bases identical to TRBD1. Germline V gene data show CDR1 as ENHRY and CDR2 as SYGVKD. The CDR3 spans 12 residues.

This clonotype was counted a few times. The chain is built from TRBV4-1 and TRBJ2-1; 7 bases align to TRBD2. Germline V lookup: CDR1 MGHRA, CDR2 YSYEKL. The CDR3 is made up of 13 amino acids. J lost 10 bases, V lost 5 bases, and 8 bases had no gene match. In DNA, the CDR3 is TGCGCCAGCAGCGATAGGGCGGGAGTCGAGCAGTTCTTC. Protein sequence: CASSDRAGVEQFF.

In its sample, this clonotype was seen a few times. The gene calls are TRBV10-3 and TRBJ2-1, with TRBD2 matching 9 bases. The CDR3 totals 18 residues. Looked up from germline, CDR1 is ENHRY and CDR2 is SYGVKD. The V and J ends lost 0 bases and 6 bases, in that order; junction bases with no gene match: 12. The CDR3, as DNA: TGTGCCATCAGTGAGTCGATGGCTAGCGGGGAACGGGGCAATGAGCAGTTCTTC. Protein product: CAISESMASGERGNEQFF.